The 32 T cell receptor delta chains below were found in one sample sequenced in a study of gamma-delta T cells after stem cell transplantation. TCRdb re-called clones from the RT-PCR reads using CATT. This table holds roughly 1,500 delta-chain clones, approximately 1.7% found once. Sequencing used gamma-delta T cells. All receptors come from a human donor. It is not recorded whose cells these are; they may come from a transplant donor.

This clone was observed a few times. A much larger clone differs by one base, so this may be a read error. The same CDR3 arises from other DNA sequences in this sample as well. The chain has TRDV1 and TRDJ4, with 8 bases fitting TRDD3. The V gene end was trimmed by 3 bases and the J gene end by 1 base; junction bases not matched to a gene: 28. Germline CDR1 TSWWSYY, CDR2 QGS. The CDR3 spans 22 residues. CDR3 DNA: TGTGCTCTTGGGGAGCTAGGGGTCCTCTCCTACTGGGGGTCCCTAAAGGTCAGACCCCTGATCTTT. As protein: CALGELGVLSYWGSLKVRPLIF.

This clone is judged large. Other DNA sequences from this sample encode an identical CDR3 as well. The chain is built from TRDV2 and TRDJ1; 12 nucleotides line up with TRDD3. V trimming: 0 bases; J trimming: 0 bases; junction bases outside the gene matches: 7. The germline V gene has CDR1 GEAIGNYY and CDR2 EKD. The CDR3 is 18 amino acids. CDR3 nucleotides: TGTGCCTGTGACACCTTGGATTCTGGGGGATACGACACCGATAAACTCATCTTT. Protein: CACDTLDSGGYDTDKLIF.

This clone was picked up a small number of times. The TCRdb record carries a much larger clone's protein, which differs from this DNA's translation at residue 16; a read error is the likely cause, and the protein listed here is the DNA translation. V and J are TRDV2 and TRDJ1; 12 positions agree with TRDD3. This CDR3 has 18 amino acids. The germline gives CDR1 GEAIGNYY, CDR2 EKD. Here the CDR3 DNA reads TGTGCCTGTGACATTCTGGGGGATACGCAGAAAGGCACCGATAAACCCATCTTT. Translating it yields CACDILGDTQKGTDKPIF.

Details on this clone: Its ends do not fully match the called genes, so a read error is possible. The rearrangement joins TRDV2 to TRDJ1, with TRDD3 identical over 11 bases. Germline assignment: CDR1 GEAIGNYY and CDR2 EKD. The CDR3 spans 14 residues. CDR3 sequence: CACDLLGDTGKLIF. The CDR3 DNA follows: TGTGCCTGTGATCTCCTGGGGGATACCGGTAAACTCATCTTT.

This clone is deemed medium-sized. This likely came from a read error, as a far larger clone is one base away. Other DNA variants within this sample encode the same CDR3. The chain joins TRDV2 to TRDJ1, with TRDD3 identical over 7 bases. The CDR3 has 15 amino acids. Germline CDR1 reads GEAIGNYY; CDR2 reads EKD. With V trimmed by 1 base and J by 0 bases, 4 bases remained unmatched. The CDR3 loop is CACDTLGAYTDKLIF. CDR3 coding DNA: TGTGCCTGTGACACGCTGGGGGCGTACACCGATAAACTCATCTTT.

As to this clone: A far larger clone is only one base removed, so a read error is likely. Other DNA variants within this sample encode the same CDR3. The chain has TRDV2 and TRDJ1; 10 nucleotides match TRDD3. The CDR3 sequence is 14 residues long. V shed 7 bases and J 3 bases; nucleotides not matched to a gene: 7. Germline V CDR1 and CDR2: GEAIGNYY, EKD. The CDR3 loop reads CACELLGDPDKLIF. The CDR3 DNA sequence: TGTGCCTGCGAACTACTGGGGGATCCCGATAAACTCATCTTT.

This clone was counted a few times. The TCRdb protein, from a much larger clone, departs from this DNA's translation at residue 3, likely by read error; the protein shown derives from the DNA. V usage is TRDV3 and J usage is TRDJ1, with a weak D call TRDD2 (5 bases). The CDR3 has 15 amino acids. Trimming removed 5 bases from V and 0 bases from J, with 19 bases in between. Looked up from germline, CDR1 is TVYSNPD and CDR2 is GDNSRS (reference sequence). The DNA of the CDR3 is TGTGCCCTTGGAAACTTCCCCCTCAACACCGATAAACTCATCTTT. Translated: CALGNFPLNTDKLIF. Based on the CDR3 plus reference TRDV3 and TRDJ1, the full variable domain is CDKVTQSSPDQTVASGSEVVLLCTYDTVYSNPDLFWYRIRPDYSFQFVFYGDNSRSEGADFTQGRFSVKHILTQKAFHLVISPVRTEDSATYYCALGNFPLNTDKLIFGKGTRVTVEP.

This clone was observed a handful of times. The amino acid sequence in TCRdb belongs to a much larger clone and departs from this DNA's translation at residue 10, likely a sequencing read error; the sequence shown is translated from the DNA. This sequence joins TRDV2 and TRDJ1, with TRDD3 identical over 8 bases. With 4 bases clipped from V and 1 base from J, the junction kept 10 bases outside the gene matches. In germline, CDR1 is GEAIGNYY, CDR2 EKD. CDR3 length equals 16 residues. CDR3 DNA sequence: TGTGCCTGTGATCTCCTGGGGGACGAGTGCACCGATAAACTCATCTTT. It translates to CACDLLGDECTDKLIF.

This clone was detected many times. Since a far larger clone is one base different, this is likely a read error. Other DNA sequences in the same sample also yield this CDR3. The chain couples TRDV1 to TRDJ1; TRDD3 aligns across 10 bases. CDR3 length equals 18 residues. The V gene's germline CDR1 is TSWWSYY and CDR2 QGS. CDR3 in amino acids: CALGIDTGGSQLGYKLIF. The CDR3 DNA is TGTGCTCTTGGGATCGATACTGGGGGATCCCAACTGGGATATAAACTCATCTTC.

As regards this clone: A far larger clone is just one base off, so this is likely a read error. The gene calls are TRDV2 and TRDJ1; D is undetermined. The CDR3 covers 14 residues. The germline CDR1 and CDR2 sequences are GEAIGNYY and EKD. With 0 bases removed from V and 10 bases from J, the gap between germline ends came to 17 bases. The CDR3 DNA sequence: TGTGCCTGTGACACCGTGGGCAGACCCCCATTACTCATCTTT. Translated, it gives CACDTVGRPPLLIF.

The sample holds a few counts of this clone. This sequence joins TRDV2 and TRDJ1, with D tentatively TRDD3 (6 bases). This CDR3 contains 17 residues. Looked up from germline, CDR1 is GEAIGNYY and CDR2 is EKD. V lost 1 base, J lost 3 bases, and 20 bases lay in between. Here the CDR3 DNA reads TGTGCCTGTGACACGATGGGCCTGGGGAACGGGGCCGATAAACTCATCTTT. This gives the protein CACDTMGLGNGADKLIF.

This clone has a handful of counts. This is likely an artifact of a read error, given a far larger clone one base away. Other DNA sequences in this specimen translate into the identical CDR3. The chain carries TRDV2 and TRDJ1; 10 bases are shared with TRDD3. The CDR3 has 15 amino acids. The germline V gene encodes CDR1 GEAIGNYY and CDR2 EKD. The CDR3 bases are TGTGCCTGTGACCCCTTATTGGGGGATACCGGTAAACTCATCTTT. It encodes CACDPLLGDTGKLIF.

There are a few counts of this clone. Within the sample, other DNA sequences also encode this same CDR3. This chain joins TRDV2 and TRDJ1; TRDD3 agrees at 13 bases. The trim removed 1 base at V and 12 bases at J, leaving 10 bases unmatched. The CDR3 consists of 15 residues. Per the germline V gene, CDR1 is GEAIGNYY and CDR2 is EKD. In DNA, the CDR3 is TGTGCCTGTGACACAGTACTGGGGGATACGGGACGGTTCATCTTT. This translates into CACDTVLGDTGRFIF.

A note on this clone: Translating this DNA gives a protein that differs at residue 13 from the TCRdb one, which belongs to a much larger clone; a read error is likely, and the protein shown is this translation. The rearrangement uses TRDV1 and TRDJ1, with TRDD3 matching 12 bases. The trim removed 2 bases at V and 1 base at J, leaving 11 bases unmatched. CDR3 length: 19 residues. Germline lookup yields CDR1 TSWWSYY and CDR2 QGS. Here the CDR3 reads CALGEETVWGIRTTDKLIF. In DNA form, the CDR3 reads TGTGCTCTTGGGGAAGAGACGGTCTGGGGGATACGAACCACCGATAAACTCATCTTT.

As for this clone: A read error may account for a junction end that differs from germline. The chain joins TRDV2 to TRDJ1; 9 nucleotides line up with TRDD2. From germline, CDR1 is GEAIGNYY and CDR2 EKD. The CDR3 has 21 residues. The CDR3 coding sequence is TGTGCCCGTGACGGCCTTCCTACCGTGGGGATTCCAAATGATCGGGCCGATAAACTCATCTTT. This gives the protein CARDGLPTVGIPNDRADKLIF.

Points on this clone: TCRdb assigns this DNA the protein of a much larger clone, which departs from its translation at residue 8; this likely reflects a read error, and the protein shown comes from translating the DNA. CDR3 sequence (DNA): TGTGCCTGTGACACTTTACGGGGGGGGACCGCCGACACCGATAAACTCATCTTT. It encodes CACDTLRGGTADTDKLIF. The V call is TRDV2, the J call TRDJ1; D possibly corresponds to TRDD3 (6 bases). The CDR3 totals 18 residues. V dropped 1 base and J dropped 0 bases, with 20 bases sitting between them. Per germline, CDR1 GEAIGNYY and CDR2 EKD.

In regard to this clone: A far larger clone differs by one base, so this is likely a read error. CDR3 region: CASDPVIEGGSLSHTGKYTDKLIF. The DNA for the CDR3 is TGTGCCAGTGACCCCGTAATCGAAGGGGGGTCTCTTTCCCACACCGGGAAGTACACCGATAAACTCATCTTT. The V call is TRDV2, the J call TRDJ1; TRDD3 might be the D (5 bases). CDR1 is GEAIGNYY, CDR2 EKD, per germline. There are 24 residues in the CDR3.

Worth noting for this clone: This likely traces to a read error, being one base from a far larger clone. The CDR3 loop reads CACDALLGAHTDKLIF. The DNA for the CDR3 is TGTGCCTGTGACGCTTTACTGGGGGCGCACACCGATAAACTCATCTTT. The V gene is TRDV2, the J gene TRDJ1, with 8 bases fitting TRDD3. Per germline, CDR1 GEAIGNYY and CDR2 EKD. The J segment lost 0 bases and the V segment lost 3 bases, leaving 8 bases of the junction unmatched. CDR3 length equals 16 residues.

This clone was recorded a few times. A far larger clone is only one base removed, so a read error is likely. Distinct nucleotide sequences in the sample also encode this CDR3. The V call is TRDV2, the J call TRDJ1; no definite D call. The ends were cut back, 0 bases at V and 2 bases at J, with 24 bases in the middle. Germline V gene lookup returns CDR1 GEAIGNYY and CDR2 EKD. This CDR3 contains 19 residues. CDR3 sequence reads: CACDTMGTTGGTITDKLIF. Written as DNA, the CDR3 is TGTGCCTGTGACACCATGGGAACAACGGGTGGAACCATTACCGATAAACTCATCTTT.

This clone was seen a handful of times. A read error is likely here: a far larger clone is one base away. Other DNA sequences within the sample encode an identical CDR3. CDR3 region: CACDTLDSGGYDTDKLIF. As DNA, the CDR3 is TGTGCCTGTGACACCTTGGATTCTGGGGGATATGACACCGATAAACTCATCTTT. The chain uses TRDV2 and TRDJ1; 10 bases fit TRDD3. The V segment lost 0 bases and the J segment 0 bases; nucleotides outside the gene matches: 9. This CDR3 is 18 amino acids long. Per germline, CDR1 GEAIGNYY and CDR2 EKD.

This clone is hyperexpanded by share. Other DNA sequences of this sample code for an identical CDR3. The chain uses TRDV2 and TRDJ3; TRDD3 matches at 12 bases. Losses at the gene ends were 1 base for V and 0 bases for J; bases not matched to a gene: 12. Looked up from germline, CDR1 is GEAIGNYY and CDR2 is EKD. CDR3 length: 22 residues. CDR3 loop: CACDTVLGDTIPSSWDTRQMFF. The DNA for the CDR3 is TGTGCCTGTGACACAGTACTGGGGGATACTATCCCCAGCTCCTGGGACACCCGACAGATGTTTTTC.

To note about this clone: This likely came from a read error, as a far larger clone is one base away. Other DNA sequences from this sample encode an identical CDR3 as well. The V call is TRDV2, the J call TRDJ1, with 10 bases matching TRDD3. CDR1 GEAIGNYY and CDR2 EKD come from the germline V gene. The CDR3 loop spans 17 amino acids. Germline trimming cut 3 bases from V and 0 bases from J; bases unmatched to any gene: 9. In DNA form, the CDR3 reads TGTGCCTGTGACCCTGTTGGTGGGGGATACAACACCGATAAACTCATCTTT. This sequence encodes CACDPVGGGYNTDKLIF.

This clone ranks as hyperexpanded. Other DNA sequences in this sample translate to the same CDR3. The rearrangement joins TRDV2 to TRDJ1, with 8 bases fitting TRDD3. CDR3 length: 17 amino acids. Trimming cost V 1 base and J 0 bases; bases outside gene matches: 9. Per germline, CDR1 GEAIGNYY and CDR2 EKD. For the CDR3, the DNA is TGTGCCTGTGACACGGTAGCTGGGGGACCCTACACCGATAAACTCATCTTT. Translating it yields CACDTVAGGPYTDKLIF.

There are many counts of this clone. This probably arose from a read error, given a far larger clone one base away. J is TRDJ1 and V is TRDV2; 8 nucleotides align to TRDD3. The CDR3 spans 20 residues. From germline, CDR1 is GEAIGNYY and CDR2 EKD. The CDR3 region has the DNA TGTGCCTGTGGCACCGTCTCGAACCCGGGATACGGGGAACCCACCGATAAACTCATCTTT. It codes for CACGTVSNPGYGEPTDKLIF.

This clone was detected ten times or more. The same CDR3 arises from other DNA sequences in this sample as well. V and J are TRDV2 and TRDJ1, with TRDD3 identical over 7 bases. Germline CDR1 is GEAIGNYY and CDR2 is EKD. This CDR3 is built from 16 residues. The V and J ends lost 4 bases and 0 bases, in that order; junction bases with no gene match: 10. CDR3 DNA: TGTGCCTGTGATCCACTGCTGGGGGCCTACACCGATAAACTCATCTTT. Protein product: CACDPLLGAYTDKLIF.

This clone has only a few counts. TCRdb assigns this DNA the protein of a much larger clone, which departs from its translation at residue 18; this likely reflects a read error, and the protein shown comes from translating the DNA. This chain uses TRDV1 with TRDJ1, with 9 bases fitting TRDD2. CDR1 TSWWSYY and CDR2 QGS come from the germline V gene. This CDR3 contains 21 residues. The CDR3 bases are TGTGCTCTTGGCCCTTTACCTTCCTACCGCATCCAAATGCGGAGGACCGATGAACTCATCTTT. Translated: CALGPLPSYRIQMRRTDELIF.

This clone was counted between two and nine times. Only one base separates this from a far larger clonotype, so it likely reflects a read error. This CDR3 is also generated by other DNA sequences in the sample. The chain is built from TRDV2 and TRDJ3; TRDD3 agrees at 10 bases. Looked up from germline, CDR1 is GEAIGNYY and CDR2 is EKD. This CDR3 spans 20 amino acids. Trimming at V came to 4 bases and at J to 1 base, leaving 12 bases not matched to a gene. Here the CDR3 DNA reads TGTGCCTGTGATACCGGGACTGGGGGATTCCCTTCCTGGGACACCCGACAGATGTTTTTC. This codes for CACDTGTGGFPSWDTRQMFF.

On this clone: The TCRdb protein, from a much larger clone, departs from this DNA's translation at residue 8, likely by read error; the protein shown derives from the DNA. V and J are TRDV2 and TRDJ1, with TRDD3 matching 8 bases. Trimming at V came to 4 bases and at J to 0 bases, leaving 12 bases not matched to a gene. Per germline, CDR1 GEAIGNYY and CDR2 EKD. This CDR3 region has 17 residues. DNA for the CDR3: TGTGCCTGTGATAAACTGGGGGGTGGACGGGACACCGATAAACTCATCTTT. Translated, it gives CACDKLGGGRDTDKLIF.

This clone has only a few counts. A far larger clone lies a single base away; this is likely a read error. In the same sample, other DNA sequences code for this CDR3. The CDR3 sequence: CACEELGDTRYTDKLIF. The CDR3 DNA follows: TGTGCCTGTGAGGAGCTGGGGGATACGAGGTACACCGATAAACTTATCTTT. The chain combines TRDV2 with TRDJ1, with 12 bases lining up with TRDD3. CDR1 and CDR2 from the germline V gene are GEAIGNYY and EKD. CDR3 length: 17 residues.

This clone is labeled as medium-sized. With only one base between it and a far larger clone, this is likely a read error. In DNA form, the CDR3 reads TGTGCCTGTGACACGCTGGGGGCCTACACCGATAAACTCACCTTT. Its protein is CACDTLGAYTDKLTF. The chain recombines TRDV2 with TRDJ1; the match to TRDD3 covers 7 bases. Germline-derived CDR1 and CDR2 are GEAIGNYY and EKD. The CDR3 length is 15 residues.

This clone appeared a few times. The protein in TCRdb stems from a much larger clone and differs at residue 5 from this DNA's translation, likely a read error; here the protein is translated from the DNA. This chain uses TRDV3 with TRDJ3; D gene uncertain. The V gene's germline CDR1 is TVYSNPD and CDR2 GDNSRS (reference sequence). This CDR3 contains 15 residues. V was trimmed by 0 bases and J by 1 base, leaving 7 bases between them. CDR3 protein: CAFSSSSWDTRQMFF. Written as DNA, the CDR3 is TGTGCCTTTAGCTCATCTTCCTGGGACACCCGACAGATGTTTTTC.

This clone appeared a few times. The chain is built from TRDV2 and TRDJ1; 13 positions agree with TRDD3. This CDR3 has 19 amino acids. Germline CDR1 reads GEAIGNYY; CDR2 reads EKD. J lost 1 base, V lost 3 bases, and 13 bases had no gene match. CDR3 DNA sequence: TGTGCCTGTGACCCCTTACTGGGGGATACGCAGAAAGGCACCGATAAACTCATCTTT. Amino acids: CACDPLLGDTQKGTDKLIF.